This T cell receptor beta chain was identified in a study of T cells in Graves' hyperthyroidism and ophthalmopathy. Uncontrolled infection, other autoimmune disease, pregnancy or lactation excluded patients. Diagnoses were established using clinical symptoms, serum thyroxine and TRAb, thyroid ultrasound and orbital computed tomography. The PBMCs studied were ones that came from 9 to 10 ml fresh peripheral blood. The CDR3 regions of TCR beta were amplified from RNA transcripts. With the HTBI primer set, the TCR CDR3 went through a first round of RT-PCR. Via MiXCR, TCRdb re-called the multiplex PCR reads, giving one row per CDR3 protein. The sample holds 500,000 to 550,000 distinct CDR3 sequences, less than 25% seen once. Study-wide points: It was a median approximately 7.1 months before onset that the model predicted ophthalmopathy.

V lost 0 bases and J lost 4, with 16 bases in between. Germline CDR1 reads SGDLS; CDR2 reads YYNGEE. The CDR3 has 16 residues. This clonotype has a count of ten or more. Its antigen is unknown. The gene calls are TRBV9 and TRBJ2-5, with D perhaps TRBD1 (5 bases). This receptor was obtained from a man between 18 and 35 years old with Graves' hyperthyroidism. The sequenced sample consisted of blood. In nucleotides, the CDR3 is TGTGCCAGCAGCGTAGTAGGTGTGGGGCAGGCAGAGACCCAGTACTTC. This translates into CASSVVGVGQAETQYF.